This T cell receptor (beta chain) came from a study of beta chain features in type 1 diabetes. The study, taken as a whole, reports: When Type 1 diabetes patients were examined, their TCRB CDR3s proved moderately but significantly shorter in all four CD4+ subsets. Possibly, sequencing cDNA over-represented cells that had high TCR expression levels.

Heparinised blood was drawn once per donor, averaging roughly 120 mL. A CD45RO/CCR7/CD25/CD127/CD95/CD27 panel sorted naive, central memory, regulatory and stem cell-like memory CD4+ cells. This CDR3 is built from 15 residues. The trim removed 5 bases at V and 1 base at J, leaving 7 bases unmatched. Germline CDR1 is KGHSH and CDR2 is LQKENI. In this sample, this clone turned up a few times. What it binds is unknown. Isolated RNA was reverse transcribed in full, so expressed TCRB transcripts were sequenced. Libraries were prepared by immunoSEQ multiplex PCR; TCRdb keeps only in-frame clonotypes and omits some of them. The sample has roughly 450,000 clones, more than 9.5% seen once.

This TCR came from a woman between 18 and 29 years old in good health. The chain uses TRBV18 and TRBJ1-1, with 7 bases aligning to TRBD1. Sequenced input: naive CD4+ T cells from blood. The DNA for the CDR3 is TGTGCCAGCTCATACTACGACAGGGCGAACACTGAAGCTTTCTTT. It is translated as CASSYYDRANTEAFF.